This TCR beta chain was profiled in a study of shared clonotypes between healthy human individuals. Remarks on this clone: Antigen unknown.

Points from the study as a whole: Sampling covered nothing but blood. Tissue TCR repertoires likely differ from those found in blood. Generally, estimated richness proved larger in naive subsets than it did in memory subsets. Among donors, sharing of clonotypes was expected to be affected by sequencing depth.

The germline V and J ends were trimmed by 3 bases and 5 bases, with 10 bases remaining between them. The CDR3 is 14 amino acids. Germline assignment: CDR1 LGHNA and CDR2 YNFKEQ. Some clones are missing from TCRdb's copy, which holds only in-frame ones; the method was immunoSEQ multiplex PCR. The sample carries about 2.4 million clones, roughly 93% recorded once. This clonotype was obtained from a young man in good health. Some clones in this sample may be carry-over from other donors' samples. Sequencing was carried out using naive CD4+ T cells from PBMCs. Subset here: CD45RA+ positively selected. The V call is TRBV4-2, the J call TRBJ1-4; no clear D gene. The CDR3 loop is CASSHTLQNEKLFF. CDR3 DNA sequence: TGTGCCAGCAGCCATACGTTACAGAATGAAAAACTGTTTTTT.